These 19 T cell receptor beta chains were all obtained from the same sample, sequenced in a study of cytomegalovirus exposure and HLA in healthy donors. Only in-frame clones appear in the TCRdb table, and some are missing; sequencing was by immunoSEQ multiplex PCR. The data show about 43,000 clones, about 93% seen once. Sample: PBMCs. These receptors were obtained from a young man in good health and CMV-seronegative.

This CDR3 reads CASSVGASEAFF. For the CDR3, the DNA is TGTGCCAGCAGCGTAGGGGCCTCTGAAGCTTTCTTT. The rearrangement uses TRBV9 and TRBJ1-1; D not certain. CDR1 SGDLS and CDR2 YYNGEE come from the germline V gene. Trimming removed 0 bases from V and 6 bases from J, with 6 bases in between. The CDR3 runs to 12 residues.

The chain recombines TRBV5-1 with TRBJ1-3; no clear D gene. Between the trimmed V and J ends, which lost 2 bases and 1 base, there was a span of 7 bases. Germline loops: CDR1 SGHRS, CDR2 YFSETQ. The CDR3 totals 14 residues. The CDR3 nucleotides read TGCGCCAGCAGCTTAGCCGAGTCTGGAAACACCATATATTTT. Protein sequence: CASSLAESGNTIYF.

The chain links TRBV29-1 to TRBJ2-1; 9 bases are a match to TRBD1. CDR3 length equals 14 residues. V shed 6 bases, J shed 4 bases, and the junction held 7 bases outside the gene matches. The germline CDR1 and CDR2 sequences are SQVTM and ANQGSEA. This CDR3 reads CSVPAGTGYNEQFF. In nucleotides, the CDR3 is TGCAGCGTACCCGCCGGGACAGGGTACAATGAGCAGTTCTTC.

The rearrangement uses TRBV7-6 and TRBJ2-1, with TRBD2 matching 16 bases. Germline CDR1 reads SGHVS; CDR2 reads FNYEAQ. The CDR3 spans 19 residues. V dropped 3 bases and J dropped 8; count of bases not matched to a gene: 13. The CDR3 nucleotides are TGTGCCAGCAGCTTGCCTTCCGGGACTAGCGGGGGGGCCCCAGATGAGCAGTTCTTC. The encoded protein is CASSLPSGTSGGAPDEQFF. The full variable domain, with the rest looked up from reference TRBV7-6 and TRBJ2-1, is GAGVSQSPRYKVTKRGQDVALRCDPISGHVSLYWYRQALGQGPEFLTYFNYEAQQDKSGLPNDRFSAERPEGSISTLTIQRTEQRDSAMYRCASSLPSGTSGGAPDEQFFGPGTRLTVL.

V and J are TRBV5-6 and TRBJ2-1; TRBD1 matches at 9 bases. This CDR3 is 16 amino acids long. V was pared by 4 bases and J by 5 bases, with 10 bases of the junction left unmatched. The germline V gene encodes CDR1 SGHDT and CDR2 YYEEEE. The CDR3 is CASSSQTGGAHNEQFF. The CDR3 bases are TGTGCCAGCAGCAGTCAAACAGGGGGCGCCCACAATGAGCAGTTCTTC.

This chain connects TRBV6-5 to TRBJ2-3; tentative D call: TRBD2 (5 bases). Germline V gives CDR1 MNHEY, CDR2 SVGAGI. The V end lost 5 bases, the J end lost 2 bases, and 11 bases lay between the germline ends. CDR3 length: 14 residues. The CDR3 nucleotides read TGTGCCAGCAGTCCGACTACATACACAGATACGCAGTATTTT. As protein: CASSPTTYTDTQYF.

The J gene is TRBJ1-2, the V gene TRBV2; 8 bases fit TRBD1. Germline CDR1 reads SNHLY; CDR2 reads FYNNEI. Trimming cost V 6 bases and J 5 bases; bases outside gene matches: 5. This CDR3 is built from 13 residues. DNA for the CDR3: TGTGCCAGCAGCTCGGACAGGGTTTATGGCTACACCTTC. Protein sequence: CASSSDRVYGYTF.

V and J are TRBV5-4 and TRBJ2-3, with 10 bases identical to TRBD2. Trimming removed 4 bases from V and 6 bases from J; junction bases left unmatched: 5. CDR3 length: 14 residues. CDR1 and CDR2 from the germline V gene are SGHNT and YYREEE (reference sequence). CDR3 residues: CASSLAGARDTQYF. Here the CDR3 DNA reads TGTGCCAGCAGCCTAGCGGGGGCGAGGGATACGCAGTATTTT.

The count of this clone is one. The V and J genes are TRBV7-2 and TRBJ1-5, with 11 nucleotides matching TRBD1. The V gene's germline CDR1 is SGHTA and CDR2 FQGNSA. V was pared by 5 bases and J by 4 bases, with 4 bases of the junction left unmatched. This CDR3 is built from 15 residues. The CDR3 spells CASSPGQGANQPQHF. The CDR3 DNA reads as TGTGCCAGCAGCCCCGGACAGGGGGCAAATCAGCCCCAGCATTTT.

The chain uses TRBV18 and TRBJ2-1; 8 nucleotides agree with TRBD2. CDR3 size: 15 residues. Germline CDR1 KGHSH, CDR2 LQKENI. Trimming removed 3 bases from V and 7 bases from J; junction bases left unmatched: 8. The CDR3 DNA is TGTGCCAGCTCACCCCTACGGGAGGGCCGGAATGAGCAGTTCTTC. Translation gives CASSPLREGRNEQFF.

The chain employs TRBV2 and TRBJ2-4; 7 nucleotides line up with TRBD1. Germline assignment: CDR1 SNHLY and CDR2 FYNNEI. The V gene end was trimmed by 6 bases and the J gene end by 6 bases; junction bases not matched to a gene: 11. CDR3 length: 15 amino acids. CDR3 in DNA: TGTGCCAGCAGCTTGGACAGGCCCAGGGGAAACATTCAGTACTTC. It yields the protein CASSLDRPRGNIQYF.

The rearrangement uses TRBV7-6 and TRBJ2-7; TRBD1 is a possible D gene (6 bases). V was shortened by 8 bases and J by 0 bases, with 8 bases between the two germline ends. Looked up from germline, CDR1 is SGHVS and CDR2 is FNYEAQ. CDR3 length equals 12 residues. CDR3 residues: CASGQLSYEQYF. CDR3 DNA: TGTGCCAGCGGACAGCTCTCCTACGAGCAGTACTTC.

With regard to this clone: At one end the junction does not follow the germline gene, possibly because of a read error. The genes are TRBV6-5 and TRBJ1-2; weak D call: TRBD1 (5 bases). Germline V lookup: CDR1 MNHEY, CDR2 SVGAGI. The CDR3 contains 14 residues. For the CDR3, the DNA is TGTGCCATCAGTGCGACAGAGGAGCGCTATGGCTACACCTTC. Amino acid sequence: CAISATEERYGYTF.

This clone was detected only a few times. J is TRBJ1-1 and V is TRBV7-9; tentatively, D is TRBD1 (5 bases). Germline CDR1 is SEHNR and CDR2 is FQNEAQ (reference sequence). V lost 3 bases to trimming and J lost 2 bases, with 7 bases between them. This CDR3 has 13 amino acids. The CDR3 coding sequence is TGTGCCAGCAGCTTGGACACCAACACTGAAGCTTTCTTT. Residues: CASSLDTNTEAFF. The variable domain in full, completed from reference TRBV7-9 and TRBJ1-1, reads DTGVSQNPRHKITKRGQNVTFRCDPISEHNRLYWYRQTLGQGPEFLTYFQNEAQLEKSRLLSDRFSAERPKGSFSTLEIQRTEQGDSAMYLCASSLDTNTEAFFGQGTRLTVV.

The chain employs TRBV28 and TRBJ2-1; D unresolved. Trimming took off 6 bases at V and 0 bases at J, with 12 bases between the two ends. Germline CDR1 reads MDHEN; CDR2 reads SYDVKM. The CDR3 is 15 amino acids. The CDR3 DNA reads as TGTGCCAGCAGGCTCCCCGGTTTCTCCTACAATGAGCAGTTCTTC. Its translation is CASRLPGFSYNEQFF.

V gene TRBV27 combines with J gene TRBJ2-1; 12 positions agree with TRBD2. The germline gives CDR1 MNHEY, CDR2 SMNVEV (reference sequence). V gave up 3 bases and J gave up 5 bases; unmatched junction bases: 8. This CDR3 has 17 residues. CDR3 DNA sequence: TGTGCCAGCAGTTTGGGGACTAGCGGGTCCTCTAACAATGAGCAGTTCTTC. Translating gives CASSLGTSGSSNNEQFF.

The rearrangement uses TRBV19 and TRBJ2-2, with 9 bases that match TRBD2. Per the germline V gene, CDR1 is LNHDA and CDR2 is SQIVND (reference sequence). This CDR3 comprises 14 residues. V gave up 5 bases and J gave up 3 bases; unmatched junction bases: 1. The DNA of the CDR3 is TGTGCCAGTAGTGCTAGCGGGGACACCGGGGAGCTGTTTTTT. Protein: CASSASGDTGELFF.

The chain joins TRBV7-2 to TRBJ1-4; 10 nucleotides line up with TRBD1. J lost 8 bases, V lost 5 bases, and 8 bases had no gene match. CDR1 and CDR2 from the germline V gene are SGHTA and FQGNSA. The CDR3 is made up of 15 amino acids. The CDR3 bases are TGTGCCAGCAGCGAGGCCGGGACAGGGGAAGAAAAACTGTTTTTT. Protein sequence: CASSEAGTGEEKLFF.

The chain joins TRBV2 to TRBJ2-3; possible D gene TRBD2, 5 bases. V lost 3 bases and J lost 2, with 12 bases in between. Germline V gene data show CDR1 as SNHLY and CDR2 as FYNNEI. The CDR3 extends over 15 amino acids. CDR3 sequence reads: CASSDWRVVTDTQYF. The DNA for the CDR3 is TGTGCCAGCAGTGACTGGCGGGTCGTCACAGATACGCAGTATTTT.